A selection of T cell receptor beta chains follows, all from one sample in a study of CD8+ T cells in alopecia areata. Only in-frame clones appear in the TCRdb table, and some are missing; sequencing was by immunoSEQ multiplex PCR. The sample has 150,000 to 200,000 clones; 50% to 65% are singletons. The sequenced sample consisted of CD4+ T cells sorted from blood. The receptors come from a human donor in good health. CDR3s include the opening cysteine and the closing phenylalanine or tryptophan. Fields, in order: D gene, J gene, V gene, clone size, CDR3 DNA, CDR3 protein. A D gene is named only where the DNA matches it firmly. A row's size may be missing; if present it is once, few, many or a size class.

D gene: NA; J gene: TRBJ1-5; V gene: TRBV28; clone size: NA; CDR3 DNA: TGTGCCAGCAGTTTGCTAGGACAGCCCCAGCATTTT; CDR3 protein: CASSLLGQPQHF
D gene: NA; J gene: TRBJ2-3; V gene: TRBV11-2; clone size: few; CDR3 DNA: TGTGCCAGCAGCCCGAGAATAGATACGCAGTATTTT; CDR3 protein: CASSPRIDTQYF
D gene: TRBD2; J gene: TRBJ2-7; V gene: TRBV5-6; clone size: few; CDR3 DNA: TGTGCCAGCAGCCCCGGGACTAGCGGGGCGACCGAGTACTTC; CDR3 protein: CASSPGTSGATEYF
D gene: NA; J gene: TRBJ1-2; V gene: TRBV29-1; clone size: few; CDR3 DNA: TGCAGCGTTGATAGCCCAGGAAGAGATGGCTACACCTTC; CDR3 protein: CSVDSPGRDGYTF
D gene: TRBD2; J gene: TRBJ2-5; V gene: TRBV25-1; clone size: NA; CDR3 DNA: TGTGCCAGCAGTGAACCCGGACCGGGAGGGACCCAGTACTTC; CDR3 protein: CASSEPGPGGTQYF
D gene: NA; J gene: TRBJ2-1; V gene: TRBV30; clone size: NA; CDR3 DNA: TGTGCCTGGGCAAGAAGGACGGCCCTGTTAGCTAATGAGCAGTTCTTC; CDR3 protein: CAWARRTALLANEQFF
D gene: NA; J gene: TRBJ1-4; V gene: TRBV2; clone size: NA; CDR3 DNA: TGTGCCAGCAGTGAAGTCACCGGGAGGTTTTTT; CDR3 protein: CASSEVTGRFF
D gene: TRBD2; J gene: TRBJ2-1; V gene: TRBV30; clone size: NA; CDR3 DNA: TGTGCCTGGTCCCTAGCGGGAGCGAGTGAGCAGTTCTTC; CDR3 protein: CAWSLAGASEQFF
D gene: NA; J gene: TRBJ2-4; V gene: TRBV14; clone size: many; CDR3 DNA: TGTGCCAGCAGCCCTTCCCCAGGGAAACACATTCAGTACTTC; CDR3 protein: CASSPSPGKHIQYF
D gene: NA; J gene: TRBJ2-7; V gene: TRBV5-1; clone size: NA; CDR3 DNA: TGCGCCATAACGAGCAGGGTGAGCTCCTACGAGCAGTACTTC; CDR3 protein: CAITSRVSSYEQYF
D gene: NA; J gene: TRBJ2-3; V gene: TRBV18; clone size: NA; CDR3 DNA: TGTGCCAGCTCCCCACGCACAGATACGCAGTATTTT; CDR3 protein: CASSPRTDTQYF
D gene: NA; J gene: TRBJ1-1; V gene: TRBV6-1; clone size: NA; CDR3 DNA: TGTGCCATTACAAGGGACATAACTGAAGCTTTCTTT; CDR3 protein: CAITRDITEAFF
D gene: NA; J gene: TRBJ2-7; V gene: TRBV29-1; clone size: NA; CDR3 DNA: TGCAGCGTTGAATACTGGGACTCCTACGAGCAGTACTTC; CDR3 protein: CSVEYWDSYEQYF
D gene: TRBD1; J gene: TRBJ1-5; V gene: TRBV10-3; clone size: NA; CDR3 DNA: TGTGCCACCAAGGACAGGGGCAATCAGCCCCAGCATTTT; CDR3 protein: CATKDRGNQPQHF
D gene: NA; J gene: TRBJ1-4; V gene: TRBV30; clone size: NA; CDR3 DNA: TGTGCCTGGAGTAGCATGGCGAATGAAAAACTGTTTTTT; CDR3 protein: CAWSSMANEKLFF
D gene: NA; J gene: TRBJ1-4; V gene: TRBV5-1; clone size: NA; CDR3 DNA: TGCGCCAGCAGCTTCTCCCGGATGACAACCCGGGAAGCGGAGCGAAAACTGTTTTTT; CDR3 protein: CASSFSRMTTREAERKLFF
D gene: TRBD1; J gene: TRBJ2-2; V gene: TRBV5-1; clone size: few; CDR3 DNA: TGCGCCAGCAGCTGGAGACAGGGACAGGGGACCGGGGAGCTGTTTTTT; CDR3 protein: CASSWRQGQGTGELFF
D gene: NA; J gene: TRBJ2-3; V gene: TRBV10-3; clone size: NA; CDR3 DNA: TGTGCCATCGGGGGACCCACTCGCACAGATACGCAGTATTTT; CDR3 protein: CAIGGPTRTDTQYF
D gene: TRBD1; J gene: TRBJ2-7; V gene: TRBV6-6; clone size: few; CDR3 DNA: TGTGCCAGCAGTGCCAGACAGGGCGACTACTACGAGCAGTACTTC; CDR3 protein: CASSARQGDYYEQYF
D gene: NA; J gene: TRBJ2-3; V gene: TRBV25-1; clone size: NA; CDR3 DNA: TGTGCCAGCAGTCCAAAACCCCCACTCACAGATACGCAGTATTTT; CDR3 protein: CASSPKPPLTDTQYF
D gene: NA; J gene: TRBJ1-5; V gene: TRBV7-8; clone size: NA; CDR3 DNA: TGTGCCAGCACTCTCGCTGGGACTTACGCGAATCAGCCCCAGCATTTT; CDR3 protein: CASTLAGTYANQPQHF
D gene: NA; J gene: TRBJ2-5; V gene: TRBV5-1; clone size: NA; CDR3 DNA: TGCGCCAGCAGCTTGCGGGAGACCCAGTACTTC; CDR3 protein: CASSLRETQYF
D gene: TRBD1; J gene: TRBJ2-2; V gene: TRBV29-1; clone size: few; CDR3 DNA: TGCAGCGATCGGGACAGGCTGAACACCGGGGAGCTGTTTTTT; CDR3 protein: CSDRDRLNTGELFF
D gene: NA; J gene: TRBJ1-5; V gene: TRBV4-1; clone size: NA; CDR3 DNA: TGCGCCAGCAGCCAATGGTACCGGGCCCACAATCAGCCCCAGCATTTT; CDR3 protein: CASSQWYRAHNQPQHF
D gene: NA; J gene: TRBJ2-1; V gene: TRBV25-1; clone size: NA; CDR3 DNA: TGTGCCAGCAGTGAATATCGTAGCAATGAGCAGTTCTTC; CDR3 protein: CASSEYRSNEQFF
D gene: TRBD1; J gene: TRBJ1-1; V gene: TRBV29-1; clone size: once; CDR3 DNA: TGCAGCGCCGAAAACGGACAGGGCACTGAAGCTTTCTTT; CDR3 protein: CSAENGQGTEAFF
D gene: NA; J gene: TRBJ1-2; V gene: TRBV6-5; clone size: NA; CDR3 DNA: TGTGCCAGCAGTCCTCGAGGCAGCTATGGCTACACCTTC; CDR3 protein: CASSPRGSYGYTF
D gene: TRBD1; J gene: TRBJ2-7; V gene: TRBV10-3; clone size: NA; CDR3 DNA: TGTGCCATAGACCGGACAGGGTCATCTGGCGAGCAGTACTTC; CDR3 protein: CAIDRTGSSGEQYF
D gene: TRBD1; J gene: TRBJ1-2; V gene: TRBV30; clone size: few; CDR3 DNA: TGTGCCTGGAGTCTCTTGGGACAGCACTATGGCTACACCTTC; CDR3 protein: CAWSLLGQHYGYTF
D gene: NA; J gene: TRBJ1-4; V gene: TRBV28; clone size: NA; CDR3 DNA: TGTGCCAGCAACCGGGGAGGGGATGAAAAACTGTTTTTT; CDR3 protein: CASNRGGDEKLFF
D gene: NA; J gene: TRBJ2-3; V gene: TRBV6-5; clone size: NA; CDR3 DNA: TGTGCCAGCAGTTTTCAGGGTTTCAGCACAGATACGCAGTATTTT; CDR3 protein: CASSFQGFSTDTQYF
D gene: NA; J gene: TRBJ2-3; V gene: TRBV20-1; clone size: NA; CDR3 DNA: TGCAGTGCTAGCTCAGATACGCAGTATTTT; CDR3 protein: CSASSDTQYF
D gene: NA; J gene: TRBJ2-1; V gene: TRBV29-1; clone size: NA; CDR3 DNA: TGCAGCGTTGTCTGGACATACAATGAGCAGTTCTTC; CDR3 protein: CSVVWTYNEQFF
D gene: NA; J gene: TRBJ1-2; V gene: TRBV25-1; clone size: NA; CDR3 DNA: TGTGCCAGCGCGATCCCAGGGACCTATGGCTACACCTTC; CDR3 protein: CASAIPGTYGYTF
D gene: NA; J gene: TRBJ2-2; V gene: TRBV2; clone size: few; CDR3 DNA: TGTGCCAGCAGCCAGGGGAGGACCGGGGAGCTGTTTTTT; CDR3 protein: CASSQGRTGELFF
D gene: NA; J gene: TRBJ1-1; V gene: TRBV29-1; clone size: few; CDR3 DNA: TGCAGCGTTGAAAAGGGTGGCACTGAAGCTTTCTTT; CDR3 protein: CSVEKGGTEAFF
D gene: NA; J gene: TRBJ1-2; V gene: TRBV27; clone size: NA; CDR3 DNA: TGTGCCAGCAGTTTTGCCGCGTCCCTACGTTGCACCTTC; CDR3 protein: CASSFAASLRCTF